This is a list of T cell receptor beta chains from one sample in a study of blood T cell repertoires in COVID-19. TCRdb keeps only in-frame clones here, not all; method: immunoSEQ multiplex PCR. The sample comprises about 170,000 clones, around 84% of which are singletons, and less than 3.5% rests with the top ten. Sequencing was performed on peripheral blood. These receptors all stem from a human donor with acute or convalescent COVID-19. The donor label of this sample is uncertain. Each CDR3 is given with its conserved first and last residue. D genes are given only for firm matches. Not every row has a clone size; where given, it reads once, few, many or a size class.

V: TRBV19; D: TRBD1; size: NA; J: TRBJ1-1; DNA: TGTGCCAGTAGTGTGGACAGGGACACTGAAGCTTTCTTT; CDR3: CASSVDRDTEAFF
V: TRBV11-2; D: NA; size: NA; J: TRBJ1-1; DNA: TGTGCCAGCAGCTCACAACAGGGACACAACACTGAAGCTTTCTTT; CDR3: CASSSQQGHNTEAFF
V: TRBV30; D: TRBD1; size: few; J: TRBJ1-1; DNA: TGTGCCTGGGCTGGAGGAGGGACAGGGAGAACTGAAGCTTTCTTT; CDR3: CAWAGGGTGRTEAFF
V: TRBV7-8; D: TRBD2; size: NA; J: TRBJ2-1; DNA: TGTGCCAGCAGCACCTTAGCGGGGGTCGGAAATGAGCAGTTCTTC; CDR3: CASSTLAGVGNEQFF
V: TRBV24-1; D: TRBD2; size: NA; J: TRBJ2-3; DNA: TGTGCCACCAGTGATTTTGGGCTAGCGGATATCACAGATACGCAGTATTTT; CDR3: CATSDFGLADITDTQYF
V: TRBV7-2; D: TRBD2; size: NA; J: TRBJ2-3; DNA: TGTGCCAGCAGCTTAACGTCTAGCGGGCTAGATACGCAGTATTTT; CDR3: CASSLTSSGLDTQYF
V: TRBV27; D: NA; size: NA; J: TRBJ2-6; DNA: TGTGCCAGCAGCGGGGGTTCCGGTTCTGGGGCCAACGTCCTGACTTTC; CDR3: CASSGGSGSGANVLTF
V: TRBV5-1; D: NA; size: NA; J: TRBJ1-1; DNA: TGCGCCAGCAGCTTTGGCGGTGGGGCGAACACTGAAGCTTTCTTT; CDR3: CASSFGGGANTEAFF
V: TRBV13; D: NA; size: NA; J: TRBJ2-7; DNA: TGTGCCAGCAGCTTAGCCCCTGCGGGCGACGAGCAGTACTTC; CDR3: CASSLAPAGDEQYF
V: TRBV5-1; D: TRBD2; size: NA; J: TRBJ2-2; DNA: TGCGCCAGCAGATACACTAGCGAACTTACCGGGGAGCTGTTTTTT; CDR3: CASRYTSELTGELFF
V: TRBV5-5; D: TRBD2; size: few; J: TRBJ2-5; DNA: TGTGCCAGCAGCTTGGACGGGGGGGCCATTGAGACCCAGTACTTC; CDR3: CASSLDGGAIETQYF
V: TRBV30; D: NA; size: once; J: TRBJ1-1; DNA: TGTGCCTGGAATGTCCGCCGCGCGACTGAAGCTTTCTTT; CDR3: CAWNVRRATEAFF
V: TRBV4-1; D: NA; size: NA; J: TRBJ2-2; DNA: TGCGCCAGCAGCCAAGGACGAGGGAGCGGGGAGCTGTTTTTT; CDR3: CASSQGRGSGELFF
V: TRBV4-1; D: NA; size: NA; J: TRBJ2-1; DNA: TGCGCCAGCAGCCGAGTGACAGTTGATCCTTACAATGAGCAGTTCTTC; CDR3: CASSRVTVDPYNEQFF
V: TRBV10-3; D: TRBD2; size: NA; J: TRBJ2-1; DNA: TGTGCCATCAGTGAGCGGGCGGGGGGCCTCAATGAGCAGTTCTTC; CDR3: CAISERAGGLNEQFF
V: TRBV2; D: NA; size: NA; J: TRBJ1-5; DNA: TGTGCCAGCAGCCTCGACAGCCATAGCAATCAGCCCCAGCATTTT; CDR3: CASSLDSHSNQPQHF
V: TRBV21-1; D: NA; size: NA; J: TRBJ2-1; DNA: TGTGCCAGCAGCAAAAATAATGGGACAGCCCCCTACTACAATGAGCAGTTCTTC; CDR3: CASSKNNGTAPYYNEQFF
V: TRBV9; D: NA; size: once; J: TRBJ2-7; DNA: TGTGCCAGCAGCGTAGGACTGAACTACGAGCAGTACTTC; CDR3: CASSVGLNYEQYF
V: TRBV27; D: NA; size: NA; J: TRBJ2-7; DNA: TGTGCCAGCAGTTTGGGAGAAGGCTACGAGCAGTACTTC; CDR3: CASSLGEGYEQYF
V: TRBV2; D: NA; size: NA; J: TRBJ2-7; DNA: TGTGCCAGCAACAGGGATGCCCACGAGCAGTACTTC; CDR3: CASNRDAHEQYF
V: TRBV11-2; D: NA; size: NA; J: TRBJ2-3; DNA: TGTGCCAGCAGCTCCAGGTACCTCACAGATACGCAGTATTTT; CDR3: CASSSRYLTDTQYF
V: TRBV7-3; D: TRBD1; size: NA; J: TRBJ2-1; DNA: TGTGCCAGCAGCTTGCTTCAGGGGGCGACATACAATGAGCAGTTCTTC; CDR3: CASSLLQGATYNEQFF
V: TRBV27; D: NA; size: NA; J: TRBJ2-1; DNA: TGTGCCAGCAGTTTAGGGGGGTTTAAGCAGTTCTTC; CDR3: CASSLGGFKQFF
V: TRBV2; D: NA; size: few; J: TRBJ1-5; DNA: TGTGCCAGCACCCTAGACCCAAATAGCAATCAGCCCCAGCATTTT; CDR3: CASTLDPNSNQPQHF
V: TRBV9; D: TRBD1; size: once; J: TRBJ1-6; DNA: TGTGCCAGCAGCGTAGGACAGGGCTATTCACCCCTCCACTTT; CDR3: CASSVGQGYSPLHF
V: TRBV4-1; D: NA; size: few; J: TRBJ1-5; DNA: TGCGCCAGCAGCCCCCTCCCGAGAGGAGTCGCCTATCAGCCCCAGCATTTT; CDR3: CASSPLPRGVAYQPQHF
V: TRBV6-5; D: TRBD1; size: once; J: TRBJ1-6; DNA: TGTGCCAGCAGGGTGACAGGGGCGATTAATTCACCCCTCCACTTT; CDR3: CASRVTGAINSPLHF
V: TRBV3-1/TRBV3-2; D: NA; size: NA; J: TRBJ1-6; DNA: TGTGCCAGCAGCCAAGCGGAGGCACGAAATTCACCCCTCCACTTT; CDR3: CASSQAEARNSPLHF
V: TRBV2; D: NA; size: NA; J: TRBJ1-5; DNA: TGTGCCAGCGGTGGACAGAGGAATCAGCCCCAGCATTTT; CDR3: CASGGQRNQPQHF
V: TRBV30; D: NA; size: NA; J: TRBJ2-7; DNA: TGTGCCTGGAAGCAGGGGCGCAGGTACGAGCAGTACTTC; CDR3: CAWKQGRRYEQYF
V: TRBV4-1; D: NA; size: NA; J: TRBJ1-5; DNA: TGCGCCAGCAGCCAAGAAGGCACAGGAGATCAGCCCCAGCATTTT; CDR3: CASSQEGTGDQPQHF
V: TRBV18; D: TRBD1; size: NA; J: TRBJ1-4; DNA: TGTGCCAGCTCACCAGGGACAGGCGGGGAAAAACTGTTTTTT; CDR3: CASSPGTGGEKLFF
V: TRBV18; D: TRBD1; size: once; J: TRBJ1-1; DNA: TGTGCCAGCTCACCACAGGGACAGCTGAACACTGAAGCTTTCTTT; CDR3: CASSPQGQLNTEAFF
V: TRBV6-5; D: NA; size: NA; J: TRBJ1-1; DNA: TGTGCCAGCAGTTACTCGGGAGGCACTGAAGCTTTCTTT; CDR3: CASSYSGGTEAFF
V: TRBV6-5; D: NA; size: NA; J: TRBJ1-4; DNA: TGTGCCAGCACAGATACAGGGTCAATTGAAAAACTGTTTTTT; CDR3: CASTDTGSIEKLFF
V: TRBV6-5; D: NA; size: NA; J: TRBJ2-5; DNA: TGTGCCAGCAGTTACGCCGGCGGGGGCGTGTGGGAGACCCAGTACTTC; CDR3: CASSYAGGGVWETQYF
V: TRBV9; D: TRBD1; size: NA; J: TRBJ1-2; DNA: TGTGCCAGCAGCCCCCAGGGGGCGAACTATGGCTACACCTTC; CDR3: CASSPQGANYGYTF
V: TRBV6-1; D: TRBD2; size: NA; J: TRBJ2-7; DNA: TGTGCCAGCAGTGACCCCCCCGGGACTAGCAAGTACTTC; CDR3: CASSDPPGTSKYF
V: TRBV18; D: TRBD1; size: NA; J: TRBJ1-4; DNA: TGTGCCAGCTCACCGGGACAGATTGAAAAACTGTTTTTT; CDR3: CASSPGQIEKLFF
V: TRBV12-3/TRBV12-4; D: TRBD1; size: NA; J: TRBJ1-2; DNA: TGTGCCAGCAGTTTCGCCGGGACAGTAGGCTACACCTTC; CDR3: CASSFAGTVGYTF
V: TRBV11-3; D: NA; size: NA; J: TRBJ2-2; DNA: TGTGCCAGCAGTTCAATGAACACCGGGGAGCTGTTTTTT; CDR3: CASSSMNTGELFF
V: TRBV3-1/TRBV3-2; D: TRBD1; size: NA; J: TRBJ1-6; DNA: TGTGCCAGCAGCCAGCTGGGACAGGGAAGTAATTCACCCCTCCACTTT; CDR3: CASSQLGQGSNSPLHF
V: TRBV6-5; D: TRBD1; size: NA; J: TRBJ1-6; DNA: TGTGCCAGCAGCAGCAATGGACAGGTTAATTCACCCCTCCACTTT; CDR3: CASSSNGQVNSPLHF
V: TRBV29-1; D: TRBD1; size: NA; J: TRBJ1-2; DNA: TGCAGCAGCTTACAGGGGTTCGGCGATGGCTACACCTTC; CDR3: CSSLQGFGDGYTF
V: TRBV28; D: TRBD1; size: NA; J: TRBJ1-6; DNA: TGTGCCAGCAGTTCGGGACAGGAGATTAGCTCCTATAATTCACCCCTCCACTTT; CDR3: CASSSGQEISSYNSPLHF